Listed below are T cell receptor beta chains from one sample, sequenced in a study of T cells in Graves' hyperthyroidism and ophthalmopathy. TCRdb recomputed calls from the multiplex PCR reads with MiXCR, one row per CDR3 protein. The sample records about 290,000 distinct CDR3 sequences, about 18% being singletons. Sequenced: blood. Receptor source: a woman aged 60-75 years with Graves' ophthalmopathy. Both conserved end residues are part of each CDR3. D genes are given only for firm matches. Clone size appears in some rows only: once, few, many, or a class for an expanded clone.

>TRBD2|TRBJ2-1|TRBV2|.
CASSEESGRKNEQFF
TGTGCCAGCAGTGAAGAGAGCGGGAGGAAGAATGAGCAGTTCTTC
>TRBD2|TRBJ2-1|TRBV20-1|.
CSASAGVAGGSYNEQFF
TGCAGTGCTAGTGCGGGTGTAGCGGGAGGCTCCTACAATGAGCAGTTCTTC
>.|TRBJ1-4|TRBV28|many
CASMSGSHEKLFF
TGTGCCAGCATGAGCGGAAGCCATGAAAAACTGTTTTTT
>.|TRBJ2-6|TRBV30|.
CAWIRSNGANVLTF
TGTGCCTGGATTAGGTCGAACGGGGCCAACGTCCTGACTTTC
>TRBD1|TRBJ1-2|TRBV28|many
CASSSGQGAGYTF
TGTGCCAGCAGCTCTGGACAGGGGGCAGGCTACACCTTC
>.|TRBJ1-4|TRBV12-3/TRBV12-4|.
CASSFVATNEKLFF
TGTGCCAGCAGTTTCGTTGCAACTAATGAAAAACTGTTTTTT
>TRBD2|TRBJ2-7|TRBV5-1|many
CASSRGEAGGRYEQYF
TGCGCCAGCAGCCGTGGGGAAGCGGGGGGTCGTTACGAGCAGTACTTC
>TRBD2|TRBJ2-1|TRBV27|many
CASSFAASGAPFNNEQFF
TGTGCCAGCAGTTTTGCGGCTAGCGGGGCCCCCTTTAACAATGAGCAGTTCTTC
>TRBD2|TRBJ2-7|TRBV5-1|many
CASSVSGRYEQYF
TGCGCCAGCAGCGTTAGCGGGAGGTACGAGCAGTACTTC
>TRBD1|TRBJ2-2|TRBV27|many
CASGQGAVGELFF
TGTGCCAGCGGACAGGGGGCGGTCGGGGAGCTGTTTTTT
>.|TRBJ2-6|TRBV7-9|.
CASNRGDSGANVLTF
TGTGCCAGCAACCGGGGCGACTCTGGGGCCAACGTCCTGACTTTC
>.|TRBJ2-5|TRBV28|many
CASSFSSGIRAQYF
TGTGCCAGCAGTTTCAGCAGTGGGATAAGGGCCCAGTACTTC
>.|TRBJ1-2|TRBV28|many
CASSLSGASSNYGYTF
TGTGCCAGCAGTTTATCAGGGGCATCCTCTAACTATGGCTACACCTTC
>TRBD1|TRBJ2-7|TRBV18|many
CASSPMRQGGEQYF
TGTGCCAGCTCACCAATGAGACAGGGTGGAGAGCAGTACTTC
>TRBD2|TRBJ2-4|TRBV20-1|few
CSARPEGLAGAQAKNIQYF
TGCAGTGCTCGCCCCGAGGGACTAGCGGGAGCTCAAGCCAAAAACATTCAGTACTTC
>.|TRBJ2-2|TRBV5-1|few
CASSGGGGADTGELFF
TGCGCCAGCAGCGGGGGGGGGGGCGCCGACACCGGGGAGCTGTTTTTT
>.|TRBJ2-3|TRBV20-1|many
CSANKGLSSRLTDTQYF
TGCAGTGCTAACAAAGGCCTGTCGTCTCGCCTTACAGATACGCAGTATTTT
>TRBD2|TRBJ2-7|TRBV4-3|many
CASSWTSGSYEQYF
TGCGCCAGCAGCTGGACTAGCGGATCCTACGAGCAGTACTTC
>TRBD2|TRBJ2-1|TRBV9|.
CASSVGAGTYNEQFF
TGTGCCAGCAGCGTAGGAGCGGGAACATACAATGAGCAGTTCTTC
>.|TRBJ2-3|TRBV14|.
CASSQGGGRRTDTQYF
TGTGCCAGCAGCCAGGGTGGGGGGCGACGAACAGATACGCAGTATTTT
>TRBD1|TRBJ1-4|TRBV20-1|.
CSARDPQGDEKLFF
TGCAGTGCTAGAGATCCGCAGGGGGACGAAAAACTGTTTTTT
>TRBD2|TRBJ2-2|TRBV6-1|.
CASSEALRGGANTGELFF
TGTGCCAGCAGTGAAGCCCTTCGGGGGGGCGCGAACACCGGGGAGCTGTTTTTT
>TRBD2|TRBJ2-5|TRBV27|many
CASSPSGGYQETQYF
TGTGCCAGCAGTCCTAGCGGGGGGTACCAAGAGACCCAGTACTTC
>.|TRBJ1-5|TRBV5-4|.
CASSLGTDNNQPQHF
TGTGCCAGCAGCTTGGGGACAGATAATAATCAGCCCCAGCATTTT
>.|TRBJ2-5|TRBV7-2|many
CASSYLLGTQETQYF
TGTGCCAGCAGCTACTTACTAGGGACCCAAGAGACCCAGTACTTC
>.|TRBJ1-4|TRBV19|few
CASSIGEKLFF
TGTGCCAGTAGTATTGGTGAAAAACTGTTTTTT
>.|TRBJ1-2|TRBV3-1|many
CASSQRQVSGYTF
TGTGCCAGCAGCCAACGACAGGTATCTGGCTACACCTTC
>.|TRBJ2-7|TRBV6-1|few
CATTLRASYEQYF
TGTGCCACCACCTTGCGGGCGTCCTACGAGCAGTACTTC
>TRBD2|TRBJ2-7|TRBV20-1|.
CSAVGTSGSWEQYF
TGCAGTGCTGTCGGGACTAGCGGTTCTTGGGAGCAGTACTTC
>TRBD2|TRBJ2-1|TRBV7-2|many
CASTLWTSLEGNEQFF
TGTGCCAGCACGCTGTGGACTAGCTTAGAGGGTAATGAGCAGTTCTTC
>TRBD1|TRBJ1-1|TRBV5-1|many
CASSLDRGGEAFF
TGCGCCAGCAGCTTGGACAGGGGAGGCGAAGCTTTCTTT
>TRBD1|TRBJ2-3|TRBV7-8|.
CASSSLQGSTDTQYF
TGTGCCAGCAGCTCATTACAGGGGAGCACAGATACGCAGTATTTT
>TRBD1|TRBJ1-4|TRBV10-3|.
CAISDSADRVGEKLFF
TGTGCCATCAGTGACTCCGCGGACAGGGTGGGGGAAAAACTGTTTTTT
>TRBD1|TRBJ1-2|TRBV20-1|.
CSAEGQGASNYGYTF
TGCAGTGCTGAGGGACAGGGGGCTTCTAACTATGGCTACACCTTC
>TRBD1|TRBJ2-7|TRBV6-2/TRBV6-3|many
CASSFTGALSEQYF
TGTGCCAGCAGTTTTACAGGGGCACTGAGCGAGCAGTACTTC
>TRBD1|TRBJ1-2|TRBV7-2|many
CASSFATGGRGYTF
TGTGCCAGCAGCTTCGCGACAGGGGGCCGTGGCTACACCTTC
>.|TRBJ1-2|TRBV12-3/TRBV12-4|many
CASSFTQTGYTF
TGTGCCAGCAGTTTTACCCAGACTGGCTACACCTTC
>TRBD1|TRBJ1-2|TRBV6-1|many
CASSPTGDRFSYGYTF
TGTGCCAGCAGCCCTACTGGGGACAGGTTTAGCTATGGCTACACCTTC
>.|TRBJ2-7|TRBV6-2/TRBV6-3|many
CASSYWSSYEQYF
TGTGCCAGCAGTTACTGGAGCTCCTACGAGCAGTACTTC
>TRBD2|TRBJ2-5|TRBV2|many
CASSDRRGSETQYF
TGTGCCAGCAGTGATCGGCGGGGGTCAGAGACCCAGTACTTC
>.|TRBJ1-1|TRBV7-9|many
CASSPTGRGTEAFF
TGTGCCAGCAGCCCGACCGGACGGGGCACTGAAGCTTTCTTT
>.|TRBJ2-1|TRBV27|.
CASSANRDTYEQFF
TGTGCCAGCAGTGCAAACCGGGACACCTACGAGCAGTTCTTC
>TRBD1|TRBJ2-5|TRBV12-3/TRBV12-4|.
CASKVLGQPQETQYF
TGTGCCTCCAAAGTCCTGGGACAGCCTCAAGAGACCCAGTACTTC
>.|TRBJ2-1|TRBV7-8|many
CASSSKTVIDEQFF
TGTGCCAGCAGCTCTAAGACAGTAATAGATGAGCAGTTCTTC
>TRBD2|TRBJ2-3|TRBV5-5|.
CASSPRTSWLSSTDTQYF
TGTGCCAGCAGCCCTAGGACTAGCTGGCTTTCTAGCACAGATACGCAGTATTTT
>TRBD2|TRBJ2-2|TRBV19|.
CASTTHPSGAFTGELFF
TGTGCCAGTACCACTCACCCTAGCGGGGCCTTCACCGGGGAGCTGTTTTTT
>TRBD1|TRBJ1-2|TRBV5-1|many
CASSPRQTGTEIGYTF
TGCGCCAGCAGCCCTCGCCAAACCGGGACAGAGATTGGCTACACCTTC
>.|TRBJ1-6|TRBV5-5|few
CASSLGGGDSPLHF
TGTGCCAGCAGCTTGGGTGGGGGGGATTCACCCCTCCACTTT
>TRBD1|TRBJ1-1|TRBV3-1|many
CASSQLYKGTGGPNTEAFF
TGTGCCAGCAGCCAACTGTACAAGGGGACAGGGGGCCCGAACACTGAAGCTTTCTTT
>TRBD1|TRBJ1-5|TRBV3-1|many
CASSQGGQNQPQHF
TGTGCCAGCAGCCAAGGGGGACAGAATCAGCCCCAGCATTTT
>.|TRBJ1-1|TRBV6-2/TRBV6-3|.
CASSPRRDTSTEAFF
TGTGCCAGTAGTCCTCGACGAGACACGTCCACTGAAGCTTTCTTT
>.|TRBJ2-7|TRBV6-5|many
CASSYGLMGYEQYF
TGTGCCAGCAGTTACGGTCTGATGGGATACGAGCAGTACTTC
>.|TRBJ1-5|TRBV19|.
CASSLGDSYYSNQPQHF
TGTGCCAGTAGTCTGGGAGACAGTTACTATAGCAATCAGCCCCAGCATTTT
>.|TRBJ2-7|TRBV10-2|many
CASSESRAEQYF
TGCGCCAGCAGTGAGAGTCGGGCCGAGCAGTACTTC
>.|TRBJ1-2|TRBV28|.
CASISGLPNYGYTF
TGTGCCAGCATCTCAGGACTCCCTAACTATGGCTACACCTTC
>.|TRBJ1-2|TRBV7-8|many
CASSLRPVGYGYTF
TGTGCCAGCAGCTTAAGGCCTGTGGGATATGGCTACACCTTC
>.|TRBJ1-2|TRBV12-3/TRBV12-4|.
CASSLRGDGYGYTF
TGTGCCAGCAGTTTAAGAGGGGATGGCTATGGCTACACCTTC
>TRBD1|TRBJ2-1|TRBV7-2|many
CASSLGGTGGTLEQFF
TGTGCCAGCAGCTTAGGCGGGACAGGGGGCACGCTCGAGCAGTTCTTC
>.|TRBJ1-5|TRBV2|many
CASRETGNQPQHF
TGTGCCAGCAGAGAGACAGGAAATCAGCCCCAGCATTTT